This TCR beta chain was identified in a study of CD8 T cells in ankylosing spondylitis. Whole-study findings and limits: Past studies reported some motif variants in reactive arthritis synovial fluid and blood. Ankylosing spondylitis blood appeared to be characterized by a TCR beta motif of about 8 highly homologous variants. Significant enrichment of disease-linked clones was reported in matched ankylosing spondylitis synovial fluid.

This clonotype was observed a few times. Its antigen is unidentified. Making the TCR beta libraries involved quantitative 5'-RACE with molecular barcodes. One entry per CDR3 protein results from TCRdb running MiXCR on the 5' RACE reads. Here the sample spans 200,000 to 300,000 distinct CDR3 sequences, roughly 8% being singletons. V shed 0 bases and J shed 2 bases, with 15 bases lying between them. Germline CDR1 LGHNA, CDR2 YSLEER. The CDR3 totals 17 residues. Sample: blood, either unsorted or a sorted T cell fraction (not recorded which). This TCR came from a female donor with ankylosing spondylitis or in good health (not recorded which). The gene calls are TRBV4-3 and TRBJ2-3; the D is unclear. The CDR3 DNA is TGCGCCAGCAGCCAAGAAGGGCCAGGCACTCTCACAGATACGCAGTATTTT. Translated: CASSQEGPGTLTDTQYF.